This entry lists 24 T cell receptor beta chains sequenced from one sample in a study of cytomegalovirus exposure and HLA in healthy donors. Data came from immunoSEQ multiplex PCR; TCRdb stores just in-frame clones and leaves some out. The table records approximately 200,000 clones, 75% to 95% of them present only once. Material for sequencing was PBMCs. The receptor set was obtained from a woman under 30 in good health and CMV-seronegative.

The chain has TRBV28 and TRBJ2-3, with D possibly matching TRBD2 (6 bases). CDR1 is MDHEN and CDR2 is SYDVKM in the germline V gene. With 6 bases removed from V and 1 base from J, the gap between germline ends came to 11 bases. The CDR3 totals 14 residues. The CDR3 region has the DNA TGTGCCAGCAGCGGGAGAACGGGCACAGATACGCAGTATTTT. Translated: CASSGRTGTDTQYF. Supplemented by reference TRBV28 and TRBJ2-3, the full variable domain reads DVKVTQSSRYLVKRTGEKVFLECVQDMDHENMFWYRQDPGLGLRLIYFSYDVKMKEKGDIPEGYSVSREKKERFSLILESASTNQTSMYLCASSGRTGTDTQYFGPGTRLTVL.

This clone turned up a few times. The CDR3 sequence: CASSTTGGRSYGYTF. The CDR3 DNA follows: TGTGCCAGCAGCACCACAGGGGGAAGGAGCTATGGCTACACCTTC. V is TRBV7-9 and J is TRBJ1-2, with 8 bases aligning to TRBD1. The ends lost 5 bases at V and 4 bases at J; junction bases unmatched: 9. The CDR3 contains 15 residues. Looked up from germline, CDR1 is SEHNR and CDR2 is FQNEAQ (reference sequence).

This chain connects TRBV7-8 to TRBJ2-1; 11 positions match TRBD2. Looked up from germline, CDR1 is SGHVS and CDR2 is FQNEAQ. The J segment lost 7 bases and the V segment lost 5 bases, leaving 7 bases of the junction unmatched. The CDR3 extends over 15 amino acids. This CDR3 reads CASSPRLAGWNEQFF. The CDR3 bases are TGTGCCAGCAGCCCCAGACTAGCGGGATGGAATGAGCAGTTCTTC.

V gene TRBV5-1 combines with J gene TRBJ1-5; 10 bases are a match to TRBD1. Germline assignment: CDR1 SGHRS and CDR2 YFSETQ. V lost 0 bases, J lost 4 bases, and 1 base stayed unmatched. The CDR3 loop spans 15 amino acids. CDR3 protein: CASSLGDRGNQPQHF. CDR3 nucleotides: TGCGCCAGCAGCTTGGGGGACAGGGGAAATCAGCCCCAGCATTTT.

The CDR3 reads CASRSTSTGTGELFF. DNA of the CDR3: TGTGCCAGCAGGTCGACTAGTACGGGCACCGGGGAGCTGTTTTTT. V and J are TRBV27 and TRBJ2-2, with a possible D match to TRBD2 (6 bases). Germline V CDR1 and CDR2: MNHEY, SMNVEV (reference sequence). CDR3 length: 15 residues. V was cut by 6 bases and J by 4 bases, with 15 bases left in between.

V usage is TRBV2 and J usage is TRBJ1-5; D might be TRBD1 (6 bases). This CDR3 spans 15 amino acids. Germline V gene sequence: CDR1 SNHLY, CDR2 FYNNEI. V lost 4 bases and J 3 bases, leaving 13 bases between the germline ends. DNA of the CDR3: TGTGCCAGCAGTGTTGGCCAGGGGAACAATCAGCCCCAGCATTTT. Its protein product is CASSVGQGNNQPQHF.

This chain connects TRBV4-2 to TRBJ2-4, with 7 nucleotides matching TRBD1. Per germline, CDR1 LGHNA and CDR2 YNFKEQ. V was clipped by 3 bases and J by 3 bases; unmatched bases: 8. The CDR3 has 16 residues. The CDR3 nucleotides are TGTGCCAGCAGCCAGCCCGTCGGGACAGACAAAAACATTCAGTACTTC. Its protein product is CASSQPVGTDKNIQYF.

The chain couples TRBV30 to TRBJ1-4; 7 bases match TRBD1. Germline V CDR1 and CDR2: GTSNPN, SVGIG (reference sequence). V lost 3 bases and J lost 1; bases outside the gene matches: 2. The CDR3 runs to 14 residues. CDR3 DNA: TGTGCCTGGAGACGGGACAGAACTAATGAAAAACTGTTTTTT. As protein: CAWRRDRTNEKLFF.

The J gene is TRBJ2-7, the V gene TRBV6-5; D is uncertain. Germline CDR1 MNHEY, CDR2 SVGAGI. This CDR3 is 14 amino acids long. V dropped 0 bases and J dropped 2 bases, with 8 bases sitting between them. The CDR3 DNA is TGTGCCAGCAGTTACTCGAGAGAGCCCTACGAGCAGTACTTC. Translating gives CASSYSREPYEQYF.

The rearrangement uses TRBV7-8 and TRBJ2-1; 7 bases fit TRBD2. Germline-derived CDR1 and CDR2 are SGHVS and FQNEAQ. The ends lost 4 bases at V and 7 bases at J; junction bases unmatched: 13. The CDR3 runs 16 residues. The CDR3 coding sequence is TGTGCCAGCAGCTCCAGCCGGGGGGTAGCGGTGAATGAGCAGTTCTTC. This sequence encodes CASSSSRGVAVNEQFF. The full variable domain, rest sourced from reference TRBV7-8 and TRBJ2-1, is GAGVSQSPRYKVAKRGQDVALRCDPISGHVSLFWYQQALGQGPEFLTYFQNEAQLDKSGLPSDRFFAERPEGSVSTLKIQRTQQEDSAVYLCASSSSRGVAVNEQFFGPGTRLTVL.

This clone was seen only once. The chain has TRBV9 and TRBJ2-5; D not certain. V gave up 1 base and J gave up 2 bases, with 9 bases separating them. Germline V gene sequence: CDR1 SGDLS, CDR2 YYNGEE. There are 14 residues in the CDR3. The CDR3 loop is CASSVTALQETQYF. The CDR3 DNA is TGTGCCAGCAGCGTAACCGCGCTACAAGAGACCCAGTACTTC. The full variable domain, with the rest looked up from reference TRBV9 and TRBJ2-5, is DSGVTQTPKHLITATGQRVTLRCSPRSGDLSVYWYQQSLDQGLQFLIQYYNGEERAKGNILERFSAQQFPDLHSELNLSSLELGDSALYFCASSVTALQETQYFGPGTRLLVL.

The gene calls are TRBV27 and TRBJ2-3; 9 positions agree with TRBD2. Germline CDR1 and CDR2: MNHEY and SMNVEV (reference sequence). The CDR3 extends over 15 amino acids. Trimming cost V 5 bases and J 3 bases; bases outside gene matches: 6. The CDR3 loop is CASSIIAGATDTQYF. The DNA of the CDR3 is TGTGCCAGCAGTATAATAGCGGGAGCAACAGATACGCAGTATTTT.

This rearrangement joins TRBV19 to TRBJ2-3, with 7 bases fitting TRBD1. The V gene's germline CDR1 is LNHDA and CDR2 SQIVND (reference sequence). The CDR3 length is 15 residues. The V gene end was trimmed by 3 bases and the J gene end by 3 bases; junction bases not matched to a gene: 6. The CDR3 DNA follows: TGTGCCAGTAGTATTGGGGGCAGGGGGACAGATACGCAGTATTTT. It yields the protein CASSIGGRGTDTQYF. The entire variable domain, with the rest obtained from reference TRBV19 and TRBJ2-3, is as follows: DGGITQSPKYLFRKEGQNVTLSCEQNLNHDAMYWYRQDPGQGLRLIYYSQIVNDFQKGDIAEGYSVSREKKESFPLTVTSAQKNPTAFYLCASSIGGRGTDTQYFGPGTRLTVL.

For the CDR3, the DNA is TGTGCCAGCGCCCTGGGAGGGTTAGGTGATACGCAGTATTTT. Amino acids: CASALGGLGDTQYF. V and J are TRBV28 and TRBJ2-3; 7 bases agree with TRBD2. This CDR3 is built from 14 residues. Losses at the gene ends were 8 bases for V and 6 bases for J; bases not matched to a gene: 11. Per germline, CDR1 MDHEN and CDR2 SYDVKM.

This clone turned up a few times. The rearrangement joins TRBV28 to TRBJ2-3; TRBD2 might be the D (6 bases). The V end lost 1 base, the J end lost 1 base, and 12 bases lay between the germline ends. Per germline, CDR1 MDHEN and CDR2 SYDVKM. This CDR3 has 16 residues. The CDR3 spells CASSLLLAWGTDTQYF. In DNA form, the CDR3 reads TGTGCCAGCAGTTTATTGCTAGCGTGGGGCACAGATACGCAGTATTTT.

The rearrangement links TRBV6-1 to TRBJ2-7; 9 bases are a match to TRBD2. Per the germline V gene, CDR1 is MNHNS and CDR2 is SASEGT. The CDR3 is made up of 14 amino acids. V shed 3 bases, J shed 7 bases, and the junction held 7 bases outside the gene matches. The CDR3 region is CASSDLAGSVEQYF. The CDR3 bases are TGTGCCAGCAGTGACCTAGCGGGGTCTGTGGAGCAGTACTTC.

The J gene is TRBJ1-5, the V gene TRBV7-9; the D gene is possibly TRBD1 (6 bases). With 5 bases removed from V and 0 bases from J, the gap between germline ends came to 17 bases. Germline CDR1 reads SEHNR; CDR2 reads FQNEAQ (reference sequence). The CDR3 consists of 17 residues. CDR3 DNA: TGTGCCAGCAGCCTGACTGGGGGCACCTATAGCAATCAGCCCCAGCATTTT. Translation gives CASSLTGGTYSNQPQHF.

The chain has TRBV27 and TRBJ1-2; 7 nucleotides agree with TRBD1. J was trimmed by 8 bases and V by 5 bases; bases with no gene match: 5. The CDR3 is 12 amino acids. Germline loops: CDR1 MNHEY, CDR2 SMNVEV (reference sequence). CDR3 DNA sequence: TGTGCCAGCAGTGAGAGGGGGCTGGGCTACACCTTC. It is translated as CASSERGLGYTF.

The gene calls are TRBV2 and TRBJ1-4; D perhaps matches TRBD1 (5 bases). Germline V CDR1 and CDR2: SNHLY, FYNNEI. This CDR3 has 13 residues. The V and J ends lost 8 bases and 9 bases respectively, with 16 bases between them. CDR3 sequence: CASVGGNGKKLFF. The CDR3 nucleotides read TGTGCCAGCGTTGGGGGGAATGGAAAAAAACTGTTTTTT.

DNA of the CDR3: TGCAGCGTTGGGGTAGACGGGAGAGCCAAAAACATTCAGTACTTC. Residues: CSVGVDGRAKNIQYF. The chain employs TRBV29-1 and TRBJ2-4; D is perhaps TRBD2 (6 bases). From germline, CDR1 is SQVTM and CDR2 ANQGSEA. Trimming took 4 bases from V and 0 from J, leaving 13 bases between them. The CDR3 totals 15 residues.

The genes are TRBV19 and TRBJ2-1; TRBD1 aligns across 10 bases. J lost 9 bases, V lost 11 bases, and 10 bases had no gene match. The CDR3 is 13 amino acids. Germline V gives CDR1 LNHDA, CDR2 SQIVND (reference sequence). The CDR3 spells CAGGNRDRGEQFF. The CDR3 nucleotides are TGTGCCGGGGGGAACCGGGACAGGGGTGAGCAGTTCTTC. The variable domain in full, completed from reference TRBV19 and TRBJ2-1, reads DGGITQSPKYLFRKEGQNVTLSCEQNLNHDAMYWYRQDPGQGLRLIYYSQIVNDFQKGDIAEGYSVSREKKESFPLTVTSAQKNPTAFYLCAGGNRDRGEQFFGPGTRLTVL.

The chain has TRBV6-1 and TRBJ1-4; D possibly corresponds to TRBD1 (5 bases). Germline lookup yields CDR1 MNHNS and CDR2 SASEGT. V lost 6 bases to trimming and J lost 4 bases, with 12 bases between them. This CDR3 spans 14 amino acids. The DNA for the CDR3 is TGTGCCAGCAGGGGGCGGAGAGATAATGAAAAACTGTTTTTT. Protein product: CASRGRRDNEKLFF.

The rearrangement uses TRBV11-2 and TRBJ2-2, with 8 bases lining up with TRBD1. CDR3 length: 16 amino acids. Unmatched junction bases numbered 12, after V lost 4 bases and J lost 8 bases. CDR1 and CDR2 from the germline V gene are SGHAT and FQNNGV. The CDR3 DNA sequence: TGTGCCAGCAGCTCCACCCGCGGACAGGGCGGGGGGGAGCTGTTTTTT. Amino acid sequence: CASSSTRGQGGGELFF.

The chain recombines TRBV5-5 with TRBJ2-7, with D possibly TRBD1 on 6 matching bases. This CDR3 comprises 13 residues. Trimming shortened V by 2 bases and J by 3 bases, and 9 bases separated the two germline ends. Germline V gives CDR1 SGHKS, CDR2 YYEKEE (reference sequence). The CDR3: CASSFGRGYEQYF. As DNA, the CDR3 is TGTGCCAGCAGCTTCGGCAGGGGCTACGAGCAGTACTTC.